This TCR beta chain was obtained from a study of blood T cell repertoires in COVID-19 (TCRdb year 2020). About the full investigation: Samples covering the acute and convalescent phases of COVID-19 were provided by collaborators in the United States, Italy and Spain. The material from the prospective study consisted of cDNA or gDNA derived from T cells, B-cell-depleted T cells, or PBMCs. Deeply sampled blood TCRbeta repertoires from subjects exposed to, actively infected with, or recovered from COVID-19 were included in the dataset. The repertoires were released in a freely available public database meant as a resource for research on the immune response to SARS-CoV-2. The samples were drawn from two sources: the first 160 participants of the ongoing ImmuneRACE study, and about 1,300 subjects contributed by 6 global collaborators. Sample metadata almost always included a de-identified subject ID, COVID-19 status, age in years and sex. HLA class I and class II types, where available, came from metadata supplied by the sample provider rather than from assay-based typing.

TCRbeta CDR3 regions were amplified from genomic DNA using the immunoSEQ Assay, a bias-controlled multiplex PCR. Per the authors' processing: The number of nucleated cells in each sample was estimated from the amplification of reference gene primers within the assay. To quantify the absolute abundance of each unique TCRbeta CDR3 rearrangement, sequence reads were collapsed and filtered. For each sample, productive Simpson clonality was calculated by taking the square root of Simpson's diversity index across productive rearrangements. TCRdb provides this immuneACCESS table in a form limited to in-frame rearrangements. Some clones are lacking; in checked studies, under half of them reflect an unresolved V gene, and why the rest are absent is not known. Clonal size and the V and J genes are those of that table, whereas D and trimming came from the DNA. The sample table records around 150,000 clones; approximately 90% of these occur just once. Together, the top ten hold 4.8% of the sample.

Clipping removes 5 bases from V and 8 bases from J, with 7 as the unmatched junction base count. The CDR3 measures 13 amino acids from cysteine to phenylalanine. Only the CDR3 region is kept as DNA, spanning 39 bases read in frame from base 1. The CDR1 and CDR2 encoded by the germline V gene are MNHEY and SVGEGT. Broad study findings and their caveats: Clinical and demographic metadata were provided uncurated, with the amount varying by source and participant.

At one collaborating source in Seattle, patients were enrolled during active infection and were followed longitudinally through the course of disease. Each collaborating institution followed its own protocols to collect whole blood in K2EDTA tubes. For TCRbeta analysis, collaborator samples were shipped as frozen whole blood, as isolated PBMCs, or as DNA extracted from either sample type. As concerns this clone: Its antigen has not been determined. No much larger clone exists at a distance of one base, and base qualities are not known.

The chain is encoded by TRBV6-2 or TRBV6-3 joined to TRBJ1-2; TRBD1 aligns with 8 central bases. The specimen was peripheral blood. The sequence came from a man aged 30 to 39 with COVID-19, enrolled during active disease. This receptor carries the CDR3 CASSPQGAQGYTF. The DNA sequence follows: TGTGCCAGCAGTCCCCAGGGGGCGCAGGGCTACACCTTC.